The sequence of this T cell receptor (beta chain) was determined in a study of beta chain features in type 1 diabetes. Points from the study as a whole: In the patient group, naive, central memory and Treg TCRB repertoires seemed more alike than in the healthy donor group. Shorter TCRB CDR3s, moderately but significantly so, marked every one of the four CD4+ subsets in Type 1 diabetes patients.

Of note for this clone: Its specificity is not known. A much larger clone differs by one base, so this may be a read error. In the same sample, other DNA sequences code for this CDR3.

TCRB transcripts that were expressed got sequenced, as all of the isolated RNA had been reverse transcribed. Assay: immunoSEQ multiplex PCR; the TCRdb copy retains only in-frame clones and omits some. The sample carries around 710,000 clones, around 11% recorded once. V gave up 5 bases and J gave up 2 bases, with 3 bases separating them. The CDR3 length is 11 residues. Germline values: CDR1 SGHNT, CDR2 YENEEA. Cell sorting via CD45RO/CCR7/CD25/CD127/CD95/CD27 was performed to obtain CD4+ naive, central memory, regulatory and stem cell-like memory cells. This clonotype was sampled from a young man with type 1 diabetes. The sample comprised naive CD4+ T cells from blood. This chain links TRBV11-3 with TRBJ1-1; no clear D gene. CDR3 protein: CASSLNTEAFF. CDR3 coding DNA: TGTGCCAGCAGCCTTAACACTGAAGCTTTCTTT.